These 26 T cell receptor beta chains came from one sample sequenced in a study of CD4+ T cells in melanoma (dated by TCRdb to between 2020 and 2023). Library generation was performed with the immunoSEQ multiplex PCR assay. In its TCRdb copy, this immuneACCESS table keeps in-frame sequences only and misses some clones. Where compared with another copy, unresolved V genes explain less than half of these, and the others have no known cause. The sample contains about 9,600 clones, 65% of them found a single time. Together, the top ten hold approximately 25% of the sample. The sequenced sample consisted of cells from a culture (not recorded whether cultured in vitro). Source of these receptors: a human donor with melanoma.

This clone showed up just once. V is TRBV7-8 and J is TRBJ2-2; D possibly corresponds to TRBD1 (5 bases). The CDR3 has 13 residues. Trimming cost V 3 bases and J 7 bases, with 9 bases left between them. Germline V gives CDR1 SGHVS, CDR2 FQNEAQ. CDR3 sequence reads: CASSFKGIGELFF. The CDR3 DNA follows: TGTGCCAGCAGCTTTAAGGGGATCGGGGAGCTGTTTTTT. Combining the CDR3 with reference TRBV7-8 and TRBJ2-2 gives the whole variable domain GAGVSQSPRYKVAKRGQDVALRCDPISGHVSLFWYQQALGQGPEFLTYFQNEAQLDKSGLPSDRFFAERPEGSVSTLKIQRTQQEDSAVYLCASSFKGIGELFFGEGSRLTVL.

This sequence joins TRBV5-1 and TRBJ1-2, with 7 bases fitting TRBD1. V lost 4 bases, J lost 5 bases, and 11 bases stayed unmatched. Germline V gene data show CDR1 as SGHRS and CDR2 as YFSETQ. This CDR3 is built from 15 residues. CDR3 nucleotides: TGCGCCAGCAGCGCTCTCCTCCCAGGGGGATATGGCTACACCTTC. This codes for CASSALLPGGYGYTF.

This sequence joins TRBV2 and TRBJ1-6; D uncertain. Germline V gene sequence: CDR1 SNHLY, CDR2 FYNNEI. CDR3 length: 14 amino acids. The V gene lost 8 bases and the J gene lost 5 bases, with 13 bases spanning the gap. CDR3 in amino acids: CASRPTRNNSPLHF. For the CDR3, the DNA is TGTGCCAGCCGACCGACCCGTAATAATTCACCCCTCCACTTT.

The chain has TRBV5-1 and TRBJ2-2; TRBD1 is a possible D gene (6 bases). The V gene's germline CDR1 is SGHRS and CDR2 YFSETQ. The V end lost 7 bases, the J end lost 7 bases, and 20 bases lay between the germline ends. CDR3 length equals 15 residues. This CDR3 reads CASSDARGANGELFF. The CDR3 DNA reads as TGCGCCAGCTCGGACGCCAGGGGCGCGAACGGGGAGCTGTTTTTT. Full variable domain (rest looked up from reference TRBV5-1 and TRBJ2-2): KAGVTQTPRYLIKTRGQQVTLSCSPISGHRSVSWYQQTPGQGLQFLFEYFSETQRNKGNFPGRFSGRQFSNSRSEMNVSTLELGDSALYLCASSDARGANGELFFGEGSRLTVL.

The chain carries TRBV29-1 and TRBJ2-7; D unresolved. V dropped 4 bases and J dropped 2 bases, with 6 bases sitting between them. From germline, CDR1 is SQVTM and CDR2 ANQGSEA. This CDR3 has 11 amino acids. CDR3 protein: CSVVGPYEQYF. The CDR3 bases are TGCAGCGTTGTTGGACCCTACGAGCAGTACTTC.

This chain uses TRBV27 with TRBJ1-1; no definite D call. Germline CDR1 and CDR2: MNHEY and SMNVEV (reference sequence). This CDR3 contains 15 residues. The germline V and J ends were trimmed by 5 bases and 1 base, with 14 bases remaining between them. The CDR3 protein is CASSPLVARNTEAFF. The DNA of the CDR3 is TGTGCCAGCAGTCCACTAGTCGCCCGGAACACTGAAGCTTTCTTT.

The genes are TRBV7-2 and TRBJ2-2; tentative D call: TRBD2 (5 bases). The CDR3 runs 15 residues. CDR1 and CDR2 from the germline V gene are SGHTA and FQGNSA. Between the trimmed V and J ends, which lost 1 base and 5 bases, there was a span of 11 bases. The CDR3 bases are TGTGCCAGCAGCTTAGATGGACTGGGTACCGGGGAGCTGTTTTTT. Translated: CASSLDGLGTGELFF.

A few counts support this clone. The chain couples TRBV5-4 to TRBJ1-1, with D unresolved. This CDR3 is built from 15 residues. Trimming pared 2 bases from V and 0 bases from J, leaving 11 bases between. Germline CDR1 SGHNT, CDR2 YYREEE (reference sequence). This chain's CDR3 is CASSFGGYMNTEAFF. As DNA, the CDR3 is TGTGCCAGCAGCTTTGGAGGGTACATGAACACTGAAGCTTTCTTT.

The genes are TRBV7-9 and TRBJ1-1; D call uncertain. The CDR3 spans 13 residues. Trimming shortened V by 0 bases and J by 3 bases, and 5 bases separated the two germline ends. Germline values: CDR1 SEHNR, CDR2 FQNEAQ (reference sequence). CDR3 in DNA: TGTGCCAGCAGCTTAGCGCAGGACACTGAAGCTTTCTTT. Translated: CASSLAQDTEAFF.

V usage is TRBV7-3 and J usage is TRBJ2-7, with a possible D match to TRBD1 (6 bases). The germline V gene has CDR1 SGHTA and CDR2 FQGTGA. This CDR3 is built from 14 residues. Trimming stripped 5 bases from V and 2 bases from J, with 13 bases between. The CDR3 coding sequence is TGTGCCAGCAGCCCTCAACAGGGACCCTACGAGCAGTACTTC. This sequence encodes CASSPQQGPYEQYF.

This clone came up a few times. CDR3 in amino acids: CASSLLGVYTEAFF. The CDR3 nucleotides are TGTGCCAGCAGCTTGTTGGGGGTCTACACTGAAGCTTTCTTT. V and J are TRBV5-4 and TRBJ1-1; tentative D call: TRBD1 (5 bases). The CDR3 is made up of 14 amino acids. Germline CDR1 and CDR2: SGHNT and YYREEE (reference sequence). Trimming stripped 1 base from V and 3 bases from J, with 10 bases between.

Here the CDR3 reads CASSIYPTTNTEAFF. As DNA, the CDR3 is TGTGCCAGTAGTATCTATCCTACAACGAACACTGAAGCTTTCTTT. The rearrangement links TRBV19 to TRBJ1-1; D is undetermined. Germline V CDR1 and CDR2: LNHDA, SQIVND (reference sequence). CDR3 length: 15 amino acids. Trimming pared 3 bases from V and 1 base from J, leaving 12 bases between. The full variable domain, rest sourced from reference TRBV19 and TRBJ1-1, is DGGITQSPKYLFRKEGQNVTLSCEQNLNHDAMYWYRQDPGQGLRLIYYSQIVNDFQKGDIAEGYSVSREKKESFPLTVTSAQKNPTAFYLCASSIYPTTNTEAFFGQGTRLTVV.

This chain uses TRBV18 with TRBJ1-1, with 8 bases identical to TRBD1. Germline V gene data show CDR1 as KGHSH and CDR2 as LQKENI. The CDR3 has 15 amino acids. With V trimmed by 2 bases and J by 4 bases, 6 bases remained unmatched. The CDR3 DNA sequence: TGTGCCAGCTCACCAACGGGGACAGGCGCCACTGAAGCTTTCTTT. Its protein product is CASSPTGTGATEAFF.

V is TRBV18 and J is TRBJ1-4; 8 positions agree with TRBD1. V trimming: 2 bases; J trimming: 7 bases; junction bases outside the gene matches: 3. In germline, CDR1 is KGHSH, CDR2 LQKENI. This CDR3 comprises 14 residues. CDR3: CASSPDRGGEKLFF. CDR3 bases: TGTGCCAGCTCACCAGACAGGGGTGGTGAAAAACTGTTTTTT.

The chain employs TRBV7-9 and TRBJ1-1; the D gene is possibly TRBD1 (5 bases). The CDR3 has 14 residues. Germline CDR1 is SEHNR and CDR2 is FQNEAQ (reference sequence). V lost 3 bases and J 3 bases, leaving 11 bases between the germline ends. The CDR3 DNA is TGTGCCAGCAGCTTGGGGGTTAGGTACACTGAAGCTTTCTTT. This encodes CASSLGVRYTEAFF.

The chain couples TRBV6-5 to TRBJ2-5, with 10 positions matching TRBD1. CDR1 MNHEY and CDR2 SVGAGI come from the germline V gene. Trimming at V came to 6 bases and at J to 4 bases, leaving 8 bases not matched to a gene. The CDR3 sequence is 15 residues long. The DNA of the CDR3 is TGTGCCAGCAGGAACCCGGGACAGGGGTCAGAGACCCAGTACTTC. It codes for CASRNPGQGSETQYF.

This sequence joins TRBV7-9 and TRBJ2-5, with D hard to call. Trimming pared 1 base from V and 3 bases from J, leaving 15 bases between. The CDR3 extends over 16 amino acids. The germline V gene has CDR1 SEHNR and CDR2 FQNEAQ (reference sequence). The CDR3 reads CASSLGWLGLKETQYF. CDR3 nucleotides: TGTGCCAGCAGCTTAGGATGGTTGGGTCTCAAAGAGACCCAGTACTTC.

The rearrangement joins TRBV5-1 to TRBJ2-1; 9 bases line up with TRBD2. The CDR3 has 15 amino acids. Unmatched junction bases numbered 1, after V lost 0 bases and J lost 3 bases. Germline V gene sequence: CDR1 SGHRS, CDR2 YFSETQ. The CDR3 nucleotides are TGCGCCAGCAGCTTGGATAGCGGGGGCTACAATGAGCAGTTCTTC. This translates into CASSLDSGGYNEQFF. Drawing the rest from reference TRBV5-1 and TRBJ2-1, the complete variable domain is KAGVTQTPRYLIKTRGQQVTLSCSPISGHRSVSWYQQTPGQGLQFLFEYFSETQRNKGNFPGRFSGRQFSNSRSEMNVSTLELGDSALYLCASSLDSGGYNEQFFGPGTRLTVL.

Written as DNA, the CDR3 is TGCGCCAGCAGCGGTCCCGGGACTAGCCGTGACAATGAGCAGTTCTTC. Protein product: CASSGPGTSRDNEQFF. The J gene is TRBJ2-1, the V gene TRBV4-1; 9 positions match TRBD2. J was trimmed by 5 bases and V by 5 bases; bases with no gene match: 10. Germline-derived CDR1 and CDR2 are MGHRA and YSYEKL. CDR3 length: 16 amino acids.

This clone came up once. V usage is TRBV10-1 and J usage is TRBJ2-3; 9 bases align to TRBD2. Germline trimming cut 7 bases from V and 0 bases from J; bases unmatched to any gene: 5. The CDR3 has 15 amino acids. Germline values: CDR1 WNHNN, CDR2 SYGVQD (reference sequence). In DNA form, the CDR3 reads TGCGCCAGCACCCGCGGACTAGCGAGCACAGATACGCAGTATTTT. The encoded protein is CASTRGLASTDTQYF.

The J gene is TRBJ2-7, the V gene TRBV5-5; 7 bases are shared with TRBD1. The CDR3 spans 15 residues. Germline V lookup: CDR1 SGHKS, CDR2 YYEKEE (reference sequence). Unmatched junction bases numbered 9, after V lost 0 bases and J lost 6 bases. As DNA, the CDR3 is TGTGCCAGCAGCTTGGTCGTGACAGGGAGTGCCGAGCAGTACTTC. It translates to CASSLVVTGSAEQYF. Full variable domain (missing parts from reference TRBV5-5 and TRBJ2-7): DAGVTQSPTHLIKTRGQQVTLRCSPISGHKSVSWYQQVLGQGPQFIFQYYEKEERGRGNFPDRFSARQFPNYSSELNVNALLLGDSALYLCASSLVVTGSAEQYFGPGTRLTVT.

CDR3 sequence (DNA): TGTGCCTGGACATCTGGAAGCTTCTTTGGAAACACCATATATTTT. This gives the protein CAWTSGSFFGNTIYF. The chain combines TRBV30 with TRBJ1-3; D is unresolved. The germline V gene encodes CDR1 GTSNPN and CDR2 SVGIG (reference sequence). The CDR3 is made up of 15 amino acids. Between the trimmed V and J ends, which lost 4 bases and 3 bases, there was a span of 16 bases.

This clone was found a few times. The CDR3: CASSLTRATNEKLFF. CDR3 in DNA: TGTGCCAGCAGCCTGACTCGTGCAACTAATGAAAAACTGTTTTTT. The chain combines TRBV13 with TRBJ1-4; D remains ambiguous. V lost 5 bases and J 0 bases, leaving 10 bases between the germline ends. The CDR3 is 15 residues long. Germline CDR1 is PRHDT and CDR2 is FYEKMQ (reference sequence).

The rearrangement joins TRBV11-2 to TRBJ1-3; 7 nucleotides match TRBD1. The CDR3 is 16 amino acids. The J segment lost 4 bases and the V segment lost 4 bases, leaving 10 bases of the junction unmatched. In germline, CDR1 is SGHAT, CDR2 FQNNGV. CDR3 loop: CASSSFGQVPGNTIYF. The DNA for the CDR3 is TGTGCCAGCAGCTCCTTCGGACAGGTTCCCGGAAACACCATATATTTT. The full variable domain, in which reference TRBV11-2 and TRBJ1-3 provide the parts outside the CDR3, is EAGVAQSPRYKIIEKRQSVAFWCNPISGHATLYWYQQILGQGPKLLIQFQNNGVVDDSQLPKDRFSAERLKGVDSTLKIQPAKLEDSAVYLCASSSFGQVPGNTIYFGEGSWLTVV.

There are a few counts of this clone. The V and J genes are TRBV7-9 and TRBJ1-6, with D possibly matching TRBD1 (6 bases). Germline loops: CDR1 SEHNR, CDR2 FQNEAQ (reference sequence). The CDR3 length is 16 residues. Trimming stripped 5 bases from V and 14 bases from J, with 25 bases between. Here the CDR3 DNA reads TGTGCCAGCAGCCCCCCCGCGACAGGCCCTTGGACGGCCCTCCACTTT. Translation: CASSPPATGPWTALHF.

The CDR3 is CASRDGMNTEAFF. The CDR3 bases are TGCGCCAGCAGGGACGGGATGAACACTGAAGCTTTCTTT. J is TRBJ1-1 and V is TRBV10-1, with D hard to call. V dropped 6 bases and J dropped 0 bases, with 8 bases sitting between them. From germline, CDR1 is WNHNN and CDR2 SYGVQD (reference sequence). CDR3 size: 13 residues.